One sample yielded the 13 T cell receptor beta chains listed below, sequenced in a study of T-cell reconstitution after alpha-beta-depleted transplantation in children. It was with unique molecular identifiers that the TCRbeta library was prepared. TCRdb re-analysed the PCR reads in MiXCR, keeping a single row per CDR3 protein. The sample records a few hundred thousand distinct CDR3 sequences, roughly a tenth being singletons. The material was PBMCs from the stem cell graft donor, obtained from the stem cell graft. These receptor sequences come from a human donor who donated a stem cell graft to a child with acute myeloid leukemia.

The chain couples TRBV4-3 to TRBJ2-4; D gene uncertain. Trimming pared 0 bases from V and 0 bases from J, leaving 6 bases between. The CDR3 covers 15 residues. The germline V gene encodes CDR1 LGHNA and CDR2 YSLEER. CDR3 residues: CASSQEPLAKNIQYF. The CDR3 DNA is TGCGCCAGCAGCCAAGAGCCACTAGCCAAAAACATTCAGTACTTC.

This clonotype was detected a few times. V and J are TRBV6-5 and TRBJ2-2, with D hard to call. The germline CDR1 and CDR2 sequences are MNHEY and SVGAGI. CDR3 length equals 11 residues. V lost 10 bases and J lost 8, with 11 bases in between. CDR3 region: CATSRGGELFF. As DNA, the CDR3 is TGTGCCACTTCGCGAGGAGGGGAGCTGTTTTTT.

Concerning this clonotype itself: Germline is not matched at one junction end, which may reflect a read error. The chain carries TRBV20-1 and TRBJ2-2; 8 bases agree with TRBD2. CDR3 size: 15 residues. In germline, CDR1 is DFQATT, CDR2 SNEGSKA (reference sequence). CDR3 bases: TGCAGTGCAAGAGGGGCGGGGGGTGTGTCCGGGGAGCTGTTTTTT. Translation: CSARGAGGVSGELFF.

This chain uses TRBV11-2 with TRBJ2-7; TRBD1 or TRBD2 may be the D gene (5 bases each). There are 13 residues in the CDR3. Trimming shortened V by 5 bases and J by 8 bases, and 16 bases separated the two germline ends. CDR1 SGHAT and CDR2 FQNNGV come from the germline V gene. CDR3 in amino acids: CASSRPGQGKQYV. CDR3 nucleotide sequence: TGTGCCAGCAGCCGGCCGGGGCAGGGAAAGCAGTACGTC.

V usage is TRBV12-3 or TRBV12-4 and J usage is TRBJ2-1, with D perhaps TRBD2 (6 bases). CDR3 length: 15 residues. Trimming took off 7 bases at V and 8 bases at J, with 21 bases between the two ends. The CDR3: CASNSVGGSRDEQFF. The CDR3 bases are TGTGCCAGCAATAGCGTGGGGGGAAGTCGGGATGAGCAGTTCTTC.

A few counts support this clonotype. Germline and junction disagree at one end, which may indicate a read error. The chain has TRBV7-9 and TRBJ2-7, with D unclear. Germline CDR1 and CDR2: SEHNR and FQNEAQ (reference sequence). The CDR3 length is 16 residues. CDR3 sequence reads: CASSTFPTSREYGQYF. The CDR3 DNA follows: TGTGCCAGCAGCACTTTCCCGACATCCCGTGAGTACGGGCAGTACTTC.

Only a few counts were recorded for this clonotype. V gene TRBV4-2 combines with J gene TRBJ2-7; tentative D call: TRBD1 (5 bases). Trimming took 0 bases from V and 4 from J, leaving 10 bases between them. The CDR3 is 14 residues long. Germline loops: CDR1 LGHNA, CDR2 YNFKEQ. CDR3 sequence reads: CASSQDLGAYEQYF. CDR3 bases: TGTGCCAGCAGCCAAGATCTTGGGGCGTACGAGCAGTACTTC.

The sample holds a few counts of this clonotype. This chain connects TRBV4-2 to TRBJ2-1; D may be TRBD1 or TRBD2 (6 bases each). Trimming pared 4 bases from V and 5 bases from J, leaving 18 bases between. The CDR3 is 16 amino acids. The germline CDR1 and CDR2 sequences are LGHNA and YNFKEQ. The CDR3 DNA reads TGTGCCAGCAGCCCCAGGAGGGGGACGAGGAACAATGAGCAGTTCTTC. This translates into CASSPRRGTRNNEQFF.

This rearrangement joins TRBV12-3 or TRBV12-4 to TRBJ1-1; D possibly corresponds to TRBD1 (6 bases). The CDR3 is 11 residues long. Trimming pared 7 bases from V and 4 bases from J, leaving 7 bases between. CDR3 in DNA: TGTGCCAGCAAACAGGGCACTGAAGCTTTCTTT. Residues: CASKQGTEAFF.

This clonotype was seen many times. This chain uses TRBV5-6 with TRBJ1-6, with D tentatively TRBD1 (5 bases). The V gene lost 3 bases and the J gene lost 7 bases, with 17 bases spanning the gap. CDR1 is SGHDT and CDR2 is YYEEEE in the germline V gene. This CDR3 is 16 amino acids long. In DNA form, the CDR3 reads TGTGCCAGCAGCTCCCGTGGGGGGGTAGGAAATTCACCCCTCCACTTT. This translates into CASSSRGGVGNSPLHF.

This clonotype was counted a few times. This chain uses TRBV11-2 with TRBJ2-5; D is undetermined. The V and J ends lost 0 bases and 2 bases respectively, with 13 bases between them. This CDR3 is 16 amino acids long. The V gene's germline CDR1 is SGHAT and CDR2 FQNNGV. CDR3 nucleotide sequence: TGTGCCAGCAGCTTAGAGGAGATACTAAGACAAGAGACCCAGTACTTC. Amino acids: CASSLEEILRQETQYF. Drawing the rest from reference TRBV11-2 and TRBJ2-5, the complete variable domain is EAGVAQSPRYKIIEKRQSVAFWCNPISGHATLYWYQQILGQGPKLLIQFQNNGVVDDSQLPKDRFSAERLKGVDSTLKIQPAKLEDSAVYLCASSLEEILRQETQYFGPGTRLLVL.

With regard to this clonotype: The junction does not match germline at one end; this may be a read error. Here the CDR3 reads CSARAGSSYDEQFF. The CDR3 DNA reads as TGCAGCGCCCGTGCGGGCTCCTCCTACGATGAGCAGTTCTTC. The J gene is TRBJ2-1, the V gene TRBV29-1, with D perhaps TRBD2 (5 bases). The CDR3 has 14 amino acids. Looked up from germline, CDR1 is SQVTM and CDR2 is ANQGSEA.

This clonotype came up a few times. This sequence joins TRBV23-1 and TRBJ1-1; D not certain. TRBV23-1 is classed as an ORF, of uncertain function. The CDR3 length is 17 residues. V was trimmed by 0 bases and J by 0 bases, leaving 14 bases between them. The CDR3 nucleotides are TGCGCCAGCAGTCAATCGATTATCTGGCAATTGAACACTGAAGCTTTCTTT. This translates into CASSQSIIWQLNTEAFF.